Each of the 10 T cell receptor beta chains below was sequenced from the same sample in a study of TIL therapy for anti-PD-1-resistant metastatic lung cancer. The time point was: pre-treatment sample, taken before nivolumab and TIL therapy. The tumor samples were excised metastases, mostly pleural nodules or supraclavicular lymph nodes. The libraries were made with immunoSEQ v3. The repertoire was sequenced with immunoSEQ multiplex PCR; TCRdb's copy has only in-frame clones and lacks some. Altogether tens of thousands of clones are present, 55% to 75% being singletons, with the ten largest covering roughly 6%. The sequencing here drew on tumor tissue, taken at baseline. Receptors originate from a person between 30 and 79 years old with non-small cell lung cancer.

Of note for this clone: The same CDR3 can be traced to other DNA sequences in this sample. V is TRBV2 and J is TRBJ1-5; unclear D gene. Trimming stripped 6 bases from V and 0 bases from J, with 6 bases between. The CDR3 is 13 residues long. CDR1 and CDR2 (germline): SNHLY, FYNNEI. The CDR3: CASREYSNQPQHF. The CDR3 coding sequence is TGTGCCAGCAGAGAATATAGCAATCAGCCCCAGCATTTT.

There are many counts of this clone. The rearrangement uses TRBV19 and TRBJ2-7; 9 bases are a match to TRBD1. The CDR3 has 13 residues. Looked up from germline, CDR1 is LNHDA and CDR2 is SQIVND (reference sequence). Trimming took 5 bases from V and 6 from J; bases not matched to a gene: 5. In nucleotides, the CDR3 is TGTGCCAGTAGTCCTCGGACAGGGGCCGAGCAGTACTTC. Translated: CASSPRTGAEQYF. The whole variable domain, remainder taken from reference TRBV19 and TRBJ2-7, is DGGITQSPKYLFRKEGQNVTLSCEQNLNHDAMYWYRQDPGQGLRLIYYSQIVNDFQKGDIAEGYSVSREKKESFPLTVTSAQKNPTAFYLCASSPRTGAEQYFGPGTRLTVT.

The chain combines TRBV7-8 with TRBJ2-3; D gene ambiguous. Germline values: CDR1 SGHVS, CDR2 FQNEAQ. CDR3 length: 13 amino acids. Trimming pared 7 bases from V and 1 base from J, leaving 9 bases between. For the CDR3, the DNA is TGTGCCAGCAATCTCGCCGGCACAGATACGCAGTATTTT. Translating it yields CASNLAGTDTQYF.

The chain joins TRBV6-6 to TRBJ2-2, with 11 bases fitting TRBD1. Per germline, CDR1 MNHNY and CDR2 SVGAGI (reference sequence). This CDR3 has 16 residues. V shed 6 bases, J shed 3 bases, and the junction held 6 bases outside the gene matches. For the CDR3, the DNA is TGTGCCAGCAGGGACCAGGGACAGGGGGACACCGGGGAGCTGTTTTTT. This translates into CASRDQGQGDTGELFF.

This chain links TRBV11-2 with TRBJ2-2, with D possibly matching TRBD2 (6 bases). This CDR3 is 14 amino acids long. Germline CDR1 is SGHAT and CDR2 is FQNNGV. The V end was cut by 4 bases, the J end by 6 bases, with 12 bases between. The CDR3 coding sequence is TGTGCCAGCAGCTCGGGACTCCCGGCCGGGGAGCTGTTTTTT. Translating gives CASSSGLPAGELFF.

The chain links TRBV6-1 to TRBJ1-5; D uncertain. The V gene lost 10 bases and the J gene lost 1 base, with 17 bases spanning the gap. There are 15 residues in the CDR3. In germline, CDR1 is MNHNS, CDR2 SASEGT. CDR3 residues: CATVERAESNQPQHF. The CDR3 DNA is TGTGCCACCGTAGAGAGAGCGGAAAGCAATCAGCCCCAGCATTTT.

The chain combines TRBV5-1 with TRBJ1-3; possibly TRBD1 for D (5 bases). Germline V gene lookup returns CDR1 SGHRS and CDR2 YFSETQ. V shed 4 bases and J shed 4 bases, with 12 bases lying between them. The CDR3 runs 14 residues. CDR3 region: CASSEGAYGNTIYF. CDR3 DNA: TGCGCCAGCAGCGAAGGGGCGTACGGAAACACCATATATTTT.

The rearrangement links TRBV7-8 to TRBJ2-7; D not resolved. The CDR3 is 13 amino acids. The V end was cut by 1 base, the J end by 2 bases, with 6 bases between. CDR1 and CDR2 (germline): SGHVS, FQNEAQ. The CDR3 coding sequence is TGTGCCAGCAGCTTAGGGGGTCCCTACGAGCAGTACTTC. Amino acid sequence: CASSLGGPYEQYF.

The chain uses TRBV19 and TRBJ1-1; D gene ambiguous. The V gene lost 8 bases and the J gene lost 0 bases, with 16 bases spanning the gap. The V gene's germline CDR1 is LNHDA and CDR2 SQIVND (reference sequence). This CDR3 region has 15 residues. CDR3: CASSTPRTVNTEAFF. For the CDR3, the DNA is TGTGCCAGTTCCACCCCCCGGACGGTGAACACTGAAGCTTTCTTT.

The gene calls are TRBV2 and TRBJ1-2, with D unresolved. The CDR3 extends over 12 amino acids. From germline, CDR1 is SNHLY and CDR2 FYNNEI. Deletions cut 5 bases from V and 8 bases from J, with 12 bases between. CDR3 sequence: CASSKRTDGYTF. The CDR3, as DNA: TGTGCCAGCAGTAAAAGAACAGACGGCTACACCTTC.